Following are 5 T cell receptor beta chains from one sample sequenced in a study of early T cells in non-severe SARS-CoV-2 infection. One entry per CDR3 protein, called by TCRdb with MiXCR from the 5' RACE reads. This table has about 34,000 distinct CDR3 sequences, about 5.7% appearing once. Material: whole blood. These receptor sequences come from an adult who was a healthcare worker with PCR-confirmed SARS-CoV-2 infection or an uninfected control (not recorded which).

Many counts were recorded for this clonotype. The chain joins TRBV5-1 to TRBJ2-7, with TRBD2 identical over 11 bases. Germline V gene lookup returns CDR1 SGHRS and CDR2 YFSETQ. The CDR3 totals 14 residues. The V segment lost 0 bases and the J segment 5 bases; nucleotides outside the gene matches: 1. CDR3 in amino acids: CASSLGSGGDEQYF. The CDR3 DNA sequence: TGCGCCAGCAGCTTGGGTAGCGGGGGGGACGAGCAGTACTTC. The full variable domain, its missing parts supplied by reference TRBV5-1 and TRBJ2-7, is KAGVTQTPRYLIKTRGQQVTLSCSPISGHRSVSWYQQTPGQGLQFLFEYFSETQRNKGNFPGRFSGRQFSNSRSEMNVSTLELGDSALYLCASSLGSGGDEQYFGPGTRLTVT.

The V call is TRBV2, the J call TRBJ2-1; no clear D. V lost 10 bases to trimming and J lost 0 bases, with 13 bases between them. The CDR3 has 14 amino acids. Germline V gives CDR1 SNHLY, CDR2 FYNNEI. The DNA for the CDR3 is TGTGCCAACCCCTCCGGTAACTCCTACAATGAGCAGTTCTTC. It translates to CANPSGNSYNEQFF.

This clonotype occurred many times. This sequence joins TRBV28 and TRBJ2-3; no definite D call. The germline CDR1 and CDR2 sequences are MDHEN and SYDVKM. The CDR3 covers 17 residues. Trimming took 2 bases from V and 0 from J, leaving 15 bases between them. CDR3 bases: TGTGCCAGCAGTTTAGCCCCGACCATAACTAGCACAGATACGCAGTATTTT. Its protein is CASSLAPTITSTDTQYF.

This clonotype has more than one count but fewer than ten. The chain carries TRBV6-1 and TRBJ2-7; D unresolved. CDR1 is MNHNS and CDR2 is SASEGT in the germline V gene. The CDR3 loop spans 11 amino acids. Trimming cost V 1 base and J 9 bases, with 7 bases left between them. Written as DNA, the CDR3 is TGTGCCAGCAGTGAAGGTTCGAGGCAGTACTTC. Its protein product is CASSEGSRQYF.

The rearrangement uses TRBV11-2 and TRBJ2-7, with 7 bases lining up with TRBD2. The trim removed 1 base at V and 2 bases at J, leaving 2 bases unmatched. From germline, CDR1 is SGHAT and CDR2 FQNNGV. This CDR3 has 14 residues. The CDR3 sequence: CASSLGEGAYEQYF. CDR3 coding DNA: TGTGCCAGCAGCTTAGGGGAGGGAGCCTACGAGCAGTACTTC.